This T cell receptor (beta chain) was sequenced during a study of shared clonotypes between healthy human individuals. Overall study context: The study enrolled two women and three men aged 18 to 49.

Clones were read by immunoSEQ multiplex PCR, and TCRdb kept only the in-frame ones, dropping some. The sample includes 450,000 to 500,000 clones, roughly 85% seen only once; the top ten take roughly 12%. Germline V CDR1 and CDR2: DFQATT, SNEGSKA (reference sequence). The CDR3 runs to 11 residues. The germline V and J ends were trimmed by 6 bases and 2 bases, with 5 bases remaining between them. Each sample came from a Caucasian adult donor living in Nashville, Tennessee. Sequenced sample: PBMCs. This receptor was taken from a woman aged 40 to 50 in good health. Some clones in this sample may be carry-over from other donors' samples. The chain is built from TRBV20-1 and TRBJ2-1; D uncertain. This chain's CDR3 is CSALPYNEQFF. CDR3 in DNA: TGCAGTGCCCTTCCCTACAATGAGCAGTTCTTC.